The rows below give T cell receptor beta chains drawn from one sample of a study of PD-L1 blockade in urothelial cancer. Assay used: immunoSEQ multiplex PCR; TCRdb lists only in-frame clones, some missing. Found here are under 25,000 clones, under 95% of them singletons; the top ten hold approximately 10%. The specimen was PBMCs, collected around atezolizumab (anti-PD-L1) treatment. These receptors were obtained from a woman in her sixties with urothelial cancer. CDR3s include the opening cysteine and the closing phenylalanine or tryptophan. Each record gives: clone size, D gene, V gene, J gene, CDR3 protein, CDR3 DNA. A D gene is named only where the DNA matches it firmly. Only part of the rows carry a size: once, few, many, or a class if the clone is expanded.

.	TRBD1	TRBV7-6	TRBJ2-7	CASSSSQGPRGEQYF	TGTGCCAGCAGCTCATCACAGGGGCCGCGCGGGGAGCAGTACTTC
once	.	TRBV7-7	TRBJ2-6	CASTDRTGANVLTF	TGTGCCAGCACCGACAGAACTGGGGCCAACGTCCTGACTTTC
.	.	TRBV18	TRBJ1-3	CASSPSQGPGNTIYF	TGTGCCAGCTCACCATCCCAGGGGCCTGGAAACACCATATATTTT
.	.	TRBV6-5	TRBJ2-3	CASSYLSVRGTDTQYF	TGTGCCAGCAGTTACCTCTCGGTGCGTGGCACAGATACGCAGTATTTT
.	TRBD1	TRBV6-1	TRBJ2-1	CASSEVRGQGWNEQFF	TGTGCCAGCAGTGAAGTTCGGGGACAGGGGTGGAATGAGCAGTTCTTC
.	TRBD1	TRBV5-1	TRBJ2-7	CASSLAGQGNLDEQYF	TGCGCCAGCAGCTTGGCTGGACAGGGAAATTTAGACGAGCAGTACTTC
.	TRBD2	TRBV5-4	TRBJ2-3	CASNIAGVDTQYF	TGTGCCAGCAACATAGCGGGGGTAGATACGCAGTATTTT
.	.	TRBV5-8	TRBJ1-1	CASSFAVGPQGTEAFF	TGTGCCAGCAGCTTTGCGGTGGGACCTCAGGGGACTGAAGCTTTCTTT
.	.	TRBV9	TRBJ1-6	CASSPRLINSPLHF	TGTGCCAGCAGCCCCAGGTTGATCAATTCACCCCTCCACTTT
.	.	TRBV7-2	TRBJ1-6	CASSQVGGLPLHF	TGTGCCAGCAGCCAGGTTGGGGGGTTACCCCTCCACTTT
.	.	TRBV10-3	TRBJ1-3	CASRERESSGNTIYF	TGTGCCTCCAGGGAGCGGGAAAGCTCTGGAAACACCATATATTTT
.	.	TRBV5-1	TRBJ2-1	CASSLVLTLVYNEQFF	TGCGCCAGCAGCTTAGTTTTAACGCTAGTCTACAATGAGCAGTTCTTC
.	.	TRBV2	TRBJ1-4	CASSVGTREKLFF	TGTGCCAGCAGTGTAGGGACACGTGAAAAACTGTTTTTT
once	.	TRBV15	TRBJ2-1	CATSAQNLGDEQFF	TGTGCCACCAGCGCCCAGAACTTGGGCGATGAGCAGTTCTTC
.	.	TRBV7-8	TRBJ2-3	CASSPRDSRTDTQYF	TGTGCCAGCAGCCCAAGGGACTCCCGCACAGATACGCAGTATTTT
.	.	TRBV27	TRBJ1-6	CASRPRVFGNSPLHF	TGTGCCAGCAGGCCTCGGGTATTCGGTAATTCACCCCTCCACTTT
.	.	TRBV11-3	TRBJ2-1	CASTFPPSFGEQFF	TGTGCCAGCACCTTCCCCCCTAGCTTTGGTGAGCAGTTCTTC
.	.	TRBV18	TRBJ2-5	CASSPLPSEQETQYF	TGTGCCAGCTCGCCGCTACCTTCTGAACAAGAGACCCAGTACTTC
.	.	TRBV6-5	TRBJ2-1	CASSYTRGLSYNEQFF	TGTGCCAGCAGTTACACGCGCGGACTTTCCTACAATGAGCAGTTCTTC
.	.	TRBV9	TRBJ1-2	CASSVAVADSYGYTF	TGTGCCAGCAGCGTAGCTGTGGCAGACTCCTATGGCTACACCTTC
.	.	TRBV19	TRBJ2-5	CASSIAATGRETQYF	TGTGCCAGTAGTATAGCGGCGACAGGGAGGGAGACCCAGTACTTC
.	.	TRBV7-8	TRBJ2-7	CASSLASDEQYF	TGTGCCAGCAGCCTAGCCTCGGACGAGCAGTACTTC
.	.	TRBV4-3	TRBJ2-1	CASSQEIGHTVEQFF	TGCGCCAGCAGCCAAGAAATTGGACATACGGTTGAGCAGTTCTTC
once	TRBD1	TRBV5-1	TRBJ1-1	CASSSRTGSTEAFF	TGCGCCAGCAGCTCCCGGACAGGATCCACTGAAGCTTTCTTT
.	TRBD1	TRBV27	TRBJ1-2	CASSLGQGAGGYTF	TGTGCCAGCAGTTTGGGACAGGGGGCAGGGGGCTACACCTTC
.	TRBD1	TRBV4-3	TRBJ1-2	CASSQVQGGNYGYTF	TGCGCCAGCAGCCAAGTCCAGGGGGGAAACTATGGCTACACCTTC
.	TRBD2	TRBV18	TRBJ2-1	CASSPWAPGLDYNEQFF	TGTGCCAGCTCACCTTGGGCCCCGGGACTAGATTACAATGAGCAGTTCTTC
.	.	TRBV4-3	TRBJ2-7	CASSQDRGARNEQYF	TGCGCCAGCAGCCAAGATCGGGGGGCTAGGAACGAGCAGTACTTC
.	TRBD2	TRBV19	TRBJ2-2	CASSIDLRASGTGELFF	TGTGCCAGTAGTATAGATCTAAGGGCTAGCGGCACCGGGGAGCTGTTTTTT
.	.	TRBV9	TRBJ2-4	CASSVDRVGYIQYF	TGTGCCAGCAGCGTAGACAGGGTAGGGTACATTCAGTACTTC
.	.	TRBV28	TRBJ1-4	CASSLGQNEKLFF	TGTGCCAGCAGTCTAGGACAGAATGAAAAACTGTTTTTT
.	TRBD2	TRBV5-1	TRBJ2-7	CASSRGGEPYEQYF	TGCGCCAGCAGCCGGGGGGGGGAGCCCTACGAGCAGTACTTC
once	TRBD2	TRBV6-6	TRBJ2-7	CATLPRENSYEQYF	TGTGCCACCCTGCCGCGGGAGAACTCCTACGAGCAGTACTTC
.	TRBD1	TRBV6-4	TRBJ2-2	CASRTGMDTGELFF	TGTGCCAGCAGGACAGGGATGGACACCGGGGAGCTGTTTTTT
once	.	TRBV6-6	TRBJ1-4	CASSYSGHTLFF	TGTGCCAGCAGTTACTCGGGCCATACGCTGTTTTTT
.	.	TRBV5-1	TRBJ2-6	CASSLARRGLTGANVLTF	TGCGCCAGCAGCTTGGCCAGGAGAGGGCTTACTGGGGCCAACGTCCTGACTTTC
.	TRBD2	TRBV7-9	TRBJ2-5	CASSVLAGEVETQYF	TGTGCCAGCAGCGTTTTAGCGGGAGAGGTCGAGACCCAGTACTTC
.	TRBD1	TRBV29-1	TRBJ1-1	CSDDRQGATVEAFF	TGCAGCGATGACCGACAGGGGGCGACCGTTGAAGCTTTCTTT